A selection of T cell receptor beta chains follows, all from one sample in a study of cytomegalovirus exposure and HLA in healthy donors. Only in-frame clones appear in the TCRdb table, and some are missing; sequencing was by immunoSEQ multiplex PCR. The sample has more than 150,000 clones; 75% to 85% are singletons. Sequencing was done on a sample of PBMCs. These receptors were collected from a woman under 40 in good health and CMV-seronegative. CDR3s include the opening cysteine and the closing phenylalanine or tryptophan. The D gene is left open where the match is weak. Clone size is not always given. Where it is, it says once, few, many or a class for expanded clones.

TGTGCCAGCAGCCAAGCCGTGGGACAGTCGGGCCTCCGGGCTTTC	CASSQAVGQSGLRAF	TRBV4-2	TRBD1	TRBJ2-7	-
TGTGCCAGCAGCACCCGACAGGCACAAGAGACCCAGTACTTC	CASSTRQAQETQYF	TRBV11-2	-	TRBJ2-5	-
TGCGCCAGCAGTCGTCGGATCAAAGCCAAAAACAGTCAGTACTTC	CASSRRIKAKNSQYF	TRBV23-1	-	TRBJ2-4	-
TGCAGCGTAACCGGGACTAGCGCTACAGATACGCAGTATTTT	CSVTGTSATDTQYF	TRBV29-1	TRBD2	TRBJ2-3	-
TGCGCCAGCAGCCAAGCGACTAGCGTCGCCTACGAGCAGTACTTC	CASSQATSVAYEQYF	TRBV4-1	TRBD2	TRBJ2-7	-
TGCGCCAGCAGCCAAGACAGGAACACCGGGGAGCTGTTTTTT	CASSQDRNTGELFF	TRBV4-1	-	TRBJ2-2	few
TGTGCCAGCAGCTTAGGGAGTCAAGGGGTGCCCGGGGAGCTGTTTTTT	CASSLGSQGVPGELFF	TRBV7-6	-	TRBJ2-2	-
TGTGCCAGCAGCTTCCCTAACCCTGGAAACACCATATATTTT	CASSFPNPGNTIYF	TRBV7-2	-	TRBJ1-3	-
TGTGCCAGCAGTAACTTTGGTGGACAGGGTGTGGGCGAGCAGTACTTC	CASSNFGGQGVGEQYF	TRBV28	TRBD1	TRBJ2-7	-
TGTGCCAGCAGCGCCCGGGACTACGAGCAGTACTTC	CASSARDYEQYF	TRBV9	-	TRBJ2-7	-
TGTGCCAGCAGTTACCGGTCCTCGTCTAACTATGGCTACACCTTC	CASSYRSSSNYGYTF	TRBV6-6	-	TRBJ1-2	few
TGTGCCAGTAGTTTCCCTAGCGCAGATACGCAGTATTTT	CASSFPSADTQYF	TRBV19	-	TRBJ2-3	-
TGCGCCAGCAGCCCCTATGGGGCCCAAGAGACCCAGTACTTC	CASSPYGAQETQYF	TRBV5-1	-	TRBJ2-5	-
TGTGCCAGCAGCCCCACCGGGACAGGTAACACAGATACGCAGTATTTT	CASSPTGTGNTDTQYF	TRBV9	TRBD1	TRBJ2-3	-
TGTGCCAGCACTAAAACGGGGGGTTCGGCCGGGGAGCTGTTTTTT	CASTKTGGSAGELFF	TRBV6-1	TRBD2	TRBJ2-2	-
TGTTCCAGCAGCTTATGGCCAGGCGTCACTGAAGCTTTCTTT	CSSSLWPGVTEAFF	TRBV7-9	-	TRBJ1-1	-
TGTGCCAGCAGCCCCCTTCGAGTGAGCACAGATACGCAGTATTTT	CASSPLRVSTDTQYF	TRBV6-5	-	TRBJ2-3	-
TGTGCCACCCAGGGGGGTTCCTACGAGCAGTACTTC	CATQGGSYEQYF	TRBV10-3	-	TRBJ2-7	-
TGTGCCAGCAGTGAGAGGGGGCTGGACTACAATGAGCAGTTCTTC	CASSERGLDYNEQFF	TRBV2	TRBD1	TRBJ2-1	-
TGTGCCAGCAGTTCGGGCGGAGCGGGAACATCTTACAATGAGCAGTTCTTC	CASSSGGAGTSYNEQFF	TRBV28	TRBD2	TRBJ2-1	-
TGTGCCAGCAGTTCTAAGGCGGGAAAAAAGGACAATGAGCAGTTCTTC	CASSSKAGKKDNEQFF	TRBV6-5	-	TRBJ2-1	-
TGTGCCAGCAGCGTAGCCTACGAGCAGTACTTC	CASSVAYEQYF	TRBV5-8	-	TRBJ2-7	-
TGTGCCAGCAGTGACGGAGAAATCTATGGCTACACCTTC	CASSDGEIYGYTF	TRBV6-5	-	TRBJ1-2	once
TGTGCCAGCAGTGGGTTCGGGGGGGCTACGCAGTATTTT	CASSGFGGATQYF	TRBV28	TRBD2	TRBJ2-3	-
TGTGCCAGCAGTTTTATCAATCAGCCCCAGCATTTT	CASSFINQPQHF	TRBV27	-	TRBJ1-5	-